The present T cell receptor (beta chain) was sequenced within a study of T cells in Graves' hyperthyroidism and ophthalmopathy. Germline CDR1 LNHDA, CDR2 SQIVND (reference sequence). V was shortened by 7 bases and J by 6 bases, with 16 bases between the two germline ends. The length of the CDR3 is 15 residues. Authors of the study amplified TCR beta CDR3 regions from RNA transcripts. First-round RT-PCR of the TCR CDR3 relied on the HTBI primer set. TCRdb re-called the multiplex PCR reads through MiXCR, storing one row per CDR3 protein. The sample carries about 180,000 distinct CDR3 sequences, about 17% recorded once. General observations from the study: The model identified upcoming ophthalmopathy a median approximately six months ahead of onset.

About this clonotype itself: The antigen is unknown.

The receptor comes from a woman between 45 and 60 years old with Graves' hyperthyroidism. Sequencing used blood. The rearrangement joins TRBV19 to TRBJ1-6; TRBD1 might be the D (5 bases). The CDR3 here is CASTDTGGINSPLHF. In DNA form, the CDR3 reads TGTGCCAGTACCGACACCGGGGGGATTAATTCACCCCTCCACTTT.